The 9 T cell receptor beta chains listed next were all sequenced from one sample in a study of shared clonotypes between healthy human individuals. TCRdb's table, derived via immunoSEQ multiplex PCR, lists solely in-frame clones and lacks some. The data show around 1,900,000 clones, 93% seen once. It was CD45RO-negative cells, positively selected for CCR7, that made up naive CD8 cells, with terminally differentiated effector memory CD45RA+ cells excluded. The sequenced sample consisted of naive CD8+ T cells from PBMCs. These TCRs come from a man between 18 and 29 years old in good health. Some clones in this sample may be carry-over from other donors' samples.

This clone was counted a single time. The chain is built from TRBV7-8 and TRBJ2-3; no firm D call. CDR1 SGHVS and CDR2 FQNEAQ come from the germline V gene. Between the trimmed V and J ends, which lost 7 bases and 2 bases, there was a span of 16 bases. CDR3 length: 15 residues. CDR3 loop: CASTTGGATTDTQYF. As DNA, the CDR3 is TGTGCCAGCACCACTGGCGGAGCCACCACAGATACGCAGTATTTT.

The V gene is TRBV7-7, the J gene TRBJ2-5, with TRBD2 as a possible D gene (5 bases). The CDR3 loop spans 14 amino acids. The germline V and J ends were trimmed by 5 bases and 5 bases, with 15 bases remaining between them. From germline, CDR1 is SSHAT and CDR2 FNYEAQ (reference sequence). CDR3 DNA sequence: TGTGCCAGCAGCGGGAGCATCCGCTTTGAGACCCAGTACTTC. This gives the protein CASSGSIRFETQYF.

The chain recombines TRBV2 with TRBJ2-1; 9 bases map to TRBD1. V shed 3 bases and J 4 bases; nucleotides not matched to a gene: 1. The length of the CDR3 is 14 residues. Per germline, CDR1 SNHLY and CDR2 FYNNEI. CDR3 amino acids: CASSDGQGYNEQFF. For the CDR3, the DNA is TGTGCCAGCAGTGACGGACAGGGGTACAATGAGCAGTTCTTC.

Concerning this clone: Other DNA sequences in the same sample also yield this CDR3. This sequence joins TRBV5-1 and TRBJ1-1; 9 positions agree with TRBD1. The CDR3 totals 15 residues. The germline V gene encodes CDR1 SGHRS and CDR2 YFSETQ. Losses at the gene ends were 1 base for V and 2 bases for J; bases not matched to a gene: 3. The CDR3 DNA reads TGCGCCAGCAGCTTGACAGGGGGCCTTAACACTGAAGCTTTCTTT. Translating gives CASSLTGGLNTEAFF.

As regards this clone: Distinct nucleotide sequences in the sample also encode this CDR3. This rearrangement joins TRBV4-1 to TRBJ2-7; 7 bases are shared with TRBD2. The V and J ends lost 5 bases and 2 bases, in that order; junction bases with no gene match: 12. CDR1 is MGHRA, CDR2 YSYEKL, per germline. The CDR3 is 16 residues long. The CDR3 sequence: CASSYSRTSETYEQYF. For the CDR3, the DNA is TGCGCCAGCAGCTATTCTCGGACTAGTGAAACCTACGAGCAGTACTTC.

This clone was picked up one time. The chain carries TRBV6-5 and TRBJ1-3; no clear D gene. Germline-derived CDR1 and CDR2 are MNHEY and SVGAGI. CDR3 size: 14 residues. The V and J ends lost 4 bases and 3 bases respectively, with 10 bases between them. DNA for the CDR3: TGTGCCAGCAGTTCCCTCCCCCTTGGAAACACCATATATTTT. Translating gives CASSSLPLGNTIYF.

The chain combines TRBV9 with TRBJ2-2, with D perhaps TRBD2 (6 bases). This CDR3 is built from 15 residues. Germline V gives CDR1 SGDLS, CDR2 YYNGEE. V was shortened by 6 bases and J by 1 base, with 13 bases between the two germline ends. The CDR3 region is CASKSFSGNTGELFF. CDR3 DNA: TGTGCCAGCAAAAGTTTTAGCGGGAACACCGGGGAGCTGTTTTTT.

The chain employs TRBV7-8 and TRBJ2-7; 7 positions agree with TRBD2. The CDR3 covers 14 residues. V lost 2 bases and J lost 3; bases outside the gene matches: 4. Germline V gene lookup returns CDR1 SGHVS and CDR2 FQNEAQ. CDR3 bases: TGTGCCAGCAGCTTAAGCCCTAGCGGCTACGAGCAGTACTTC. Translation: CASSLSPSGYEQYF.

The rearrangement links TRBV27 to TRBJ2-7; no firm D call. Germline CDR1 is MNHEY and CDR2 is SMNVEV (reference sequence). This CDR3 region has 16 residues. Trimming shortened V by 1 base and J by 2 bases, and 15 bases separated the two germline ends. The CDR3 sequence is CASSLYPPGSAYEQYF. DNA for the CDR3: TGTGCCAGCAGTTTATATCCGCCTGGGTCCGCCTACGAGCAGTACTTC.